Following are 23 T cell receptor beta chains from one sample sequenced in a study of cytomegalovirus exposure and HLA in healthy donors (dated by TCRdb to about 2017). The library came from the immunoSEQ multiplex PCR assay. For the multiplex PCR, a mixture combining 60 forward primers for TCR Vbeta segments and 13 reverse primers for TCR Jbeta segments was used. TCRdb stores this immuneACCESS table with in-frame sequences only. Part of the clones is absent; in the studies checked, under half of the shortfall reflects unresolved V genes, and no reason is known for the rest. The sample contains around 160,000 clones, 65% to 80% of them found a single time. The ten largest clonotypes hold approximately 5% of the sample. Sequenced sample: PBMCs. These receptors were obtained from a man aged 18-30 years in good health and CMV-seropositive.

This clone was detected only once. The rearrangement uses TRBV27 and TRBJ2-3; 9 nucleotides match TRBD2. This CDR3 has 16 residues. Germline V gene sequence: CDR1 MNHEY, CDR2 SMNVEV (reference sequence). J was trimmed by 3 bases and V by 3 bases; bases with no gene match: 7. Here the CDR3 reads CASSFSSAGGTDTQYF. CDR3 DNA sequence: TGTGCCAGCAGTTTTTCCTCCGCGGGGGGGACAGATACGCAGTATTTT.

This clone has more than one count but fewer than ten. J is TRBJ2-1 and V is TRBV28; D is perhaps TRBD1 (5 bases). Trimming took 8 bases from V and 8 from J, leaving 19 bases between them. Germline V lookup: CDR1 MDHEN, CDR2 SYDVKM. This CDR3 is built from 14 residues. The CDR3 protein is CASRDLQGRHEQFF. As DNA, the CDR3 is TGTGCCAGCCGTGACCTCCAGGGTCGCCATGAGCAGTTCTTC. Using reference TRBV28 and TRBJ2-1 for the parts outside the CDR3, the full variable domain is DVKVTQSSRYLVKRTGEKVFLECVQDMDHENMFWYRQDPGLGLRLIYFSYDVKMKEKGDIPEGYSVSREKKERFSLILESASTNQTSMYLCASRDLQGRHEQFFGPGTRLTVL.

J is TRBJ2-5 and V is TRBV5-1; D not resolved. Germline loops: CDR1 SGHRS, CDR2 YFSETQ. V dropped 2 bases and J dropped 2 bases, with 10 bases sitting between them. There are 14 residues in the CDR3. The CDR3 region has the DNA TGCGCCAGCAGCTTAGGAGCAGATCAAGAGACCCAGTACTTC. This translates into CASSLGADQETQYF.

This rearrangement joins TRBV15 to TRBJ2-1, with D maybe TRBD2 (5 bases). V lost 2 bases to trimming and J lost 3 bases, with 8 bases between them. The CDR3 loop spans 14 amino acids. The germline V gene has CDR1 LNHNV and CDR2 YYDKDF (reference sequence). The CDR3 is CATSRNRDYNEQFF. The CDR3 nucleotides read TGTGCCACCAGCAGAAACCGGGACTACAATGAGCAGTTCTTC.

This sequence joins TRBV5-4 and TRBJ1-6, with D maybe TRBD1 (6 bases). The CDR3 contains 16 residues. CDR1 and CDR2 (germline): SGHNT, YYREEE (reference sequence). Trimming pared 0 bases from V and 7 bases from J, leaving 14 bases between. CDR3 amino acids: CASSLDRGAKNSPLHF. The CDR3 nucleotides are TGTGCCAGCAGCTTGGATCGGGGGGCGAAAAATTCACCCCTCCACTTT.

The chain recombines TRBV25-1 with TRBJ2-3, with TRBD2 matching 7 bases. The CDR3 contains 15 residues. Germline V gives CDR1 MGHDK, CDR2 SYGVNS. V shed 2 bases, J shed 8 bases, and the junction held 10 bases outside the gene matches. The DNA of the CDR3 is TGTGCCAGCAGTGAACTAGCGGAGAGGAGGGGTACGCAGTATTTT. Translation gives CASSELAERRGTQYF.

The chain recombines TRBV5-6 with TRBJ2-7; D uncertain. Germline values: CDR1 SGHDT, CDR2 YYEEEE. Deletions cut 0 bases from V and 7 bases from J, with 11 bases between. CDR3 size: 13 residues. CDR3 coding DNA: TGTGCCAGCAGCTTGGAGCTTTCGTGGGAGCAGTACGTC. This sequence encodes CASSLELSWEQYV.

The chain uses TRBV6-5 and TRBJ1-5; 7 nucleotides line up with TRBD1. The ends lost 6 bases at V and 4 bases at J; junction bases unmatched: 9. The CDR3 contains 15 residues. Germline CDR1 and CDR2: MNHEY and SVGAGI. This CDR3 reads CASRRQGGDNQPQHF. The DNA of the CDR3 is TGTGCCAGCAGGCGACAGGGCGGGGATAATCAGCCCCAGCATTTT.

This chain uses TRBV30 with TRBJ2-3, with D perhaps TRBD2 (6 bases). V was shortened by 0 bases and J by 2 bases, with 12 bases between the two germline ends. The CDR3 covers 15 residues. The germline V gene has CDR1 GTSNPN and CDR2 SVGIG (reference sequence). CDR3 loop: CAWSVWAGFTDTQYF. The CDR3 DNA reads TGTGCCTGGAGTGTATGGGCGGGGTTCACAGATACGCAGTATTTT.

The CDR3 nucleotides read TGTGCCAGCTCACCGCAGACAGGGAAGAACACTGAAGCTTTCTTT. This sequence encodes CASSPQTGKNTEAFF. The chain combines TRBV18 with TRBJ1-1; 7 bases line up with TRBD1. The CDR3 has 15 amino acids. Germline V gene data show CDR1 as KGHSH and CDR2 as LQKENI. The junction had 5 bases not matched to a gene; V was cut back by 3 bases and J by 1 base.

V usage is TRBV29-1 and J usage is TRBJ1-5, with D perhaps TRBD1 (6 bases). Germline V CDR1 and CDR2: SQVTM, ANQGSEA. The germline V and J ends were trimmed by 6 bases and 2 bases, with 11 bases remaining between them. The CDR3 extends over 13 amino acids. In nucleotides, the CDR3 is TGCAGCGTAGGGGGGGTCGGCAATCAGCCCCAGCATTTT. It yields the protein CSVGGVGNQPQHF.

This clone showed up just once. The chain combines TRBV27 with TRBJ2-5; D is unresolved. Trimming removed 2 bases at V and 5 bases at J, with 12 bases between. There are 14 residues in the CDR3. The germline V gene encodes CDR1 MNHEY and CDR2 SMNVEV (reference sequence). For the CDR3, the DNA is TGTGCCAGCAGTTTAAACCTCCCCGGGGAGACCCAGTACTTC. Its translation is CASSLNLPGETQYF.

The CDR3 loop reads CASSWRLAGGSTDTQYF. As DNA, the CDR3 is TGTGCCAGCAGCTGGAGACTAGCGGGAGGGAGCACAGATACGCAGTATTTT. The V call is TRBV5-4, the J call TRBJ2-3; 14 bases are shared with TRBD2. Germline-derived CDR1 and CDR2 are SGHNT and YYREEE (reference sequence). The CDR3 length is 17 residues. V gave up 3 bases and J gave up 0 bases; unmatched junction bases: 3.

This chain joins TRBV7-6 and TRBJ2-3; D is ambiguous. The V end was cut by 5 bases, the J end by 6 bases, with 9 bases between. The length of the CDR3 is 12 residues. Germline-derived CDR1 and CDR2 are SGHVS and FNYEAQ. The CDR3 loop is CASSRDEDTQYF. CDR3 coding DNA: TGTGCCAGCAGCAGAGATGAGGATACGCAGTATTTT.

In this sample, this clone turned up a few times. The chain carries TRBV5-1 and TRBJ1-1; weak D call: TRBD1 (5 bases). The CDR3 totals 15 residues. CDR1 and CDR2 (germline): SGHRS, YFSETQ. The V end was cut by 4 bases, the J end by 0 bases, with 13 bases between. CDR3: CASSPTVYLNTEAFF. The CDR3 coding sequence is TGCGCCAGCAGCCCGACAGTCTACTTGAACACTGAAGCTTTCTTT.

This clone was detected a few times. The rearrangement uses TRBV27 and TRBJ1-2; TRBD1 matches at 7 bases. Germline V gene data show CDR1 as MNHEY and CDR2 as SMNVEV (reference sequence). The CDR3 covers 14 residues. J lost 5 bases, V lost 8 bases, and 11 bases had no gene match. CDR3 in amino acids: CASSVGGTDYGYTF. The CDR3 DNA reads as TGTGCCAGCTCAGTCGGAGGGACAGATTATGGCTACACCTTC.

This clone was seen a handful of times. V and J are TRBV6-5 and TRBJ2-3; the D is unclear. The germline V and J ends were trimmed by 2 bases and 1 base, with 13 bases remaining between them. CDR3 length: 16 amino acids. Germline CDR1 and CDR2: MNHEY and SVGAGI. The CDR3 is CASSYGSLSGTDTQYF. For the CDR3, the DNA is TGTGCCAGCAGTTACGGCTCCCTTTCAGGCACAGATACGCAGTATTTT.

The chain recombines TRBV7-9 with TRBJ1-1; unclear D gene. This CDR3 is built from 13 residues. CDR1 is SEHNR, CDR2 FQNEAQ, per germline (reference sequence). V was pared by 2 bases and J by 10 bases, with 14 bases between. The CDR3 sequence: CASSLPLSPGAFF. The CDR3 region has the DNA TGTGCCAGCAGCTTACCTCTATCCCCGGGAGCTTTCTTT.

The rearrangement uses TRBV19 and TRBJ2-5; 10 bases are shared with TRBD2. V lost 7 bases, J lost 1 base, and 6 bases stayed unmatched. The CDR3 sequence is 15 residues long. Germline values: CDR1 LNHDA, CDR2 SQIVND (reference sequence). CDR3 sequence reads: CASTSSGGVQETQYF. The CDR3 bases are TGTGCCAGTACCTCTAGCGGGGGAGTCCAAGAGACCCAGTACTTC.

A few counts support this clone. The chain combines TRBV27 with TRBJ1-2; tentative D call: TRBD1 (6 bases). Trimming left V 2 bases short and J 6 bases short, with 16 bases between. This CDR3 is built from 15 residues. Germline V gene lookup returns CDR1 MNHEY and CDR2 SMNVEV (reference sequence). CDR3: CASSLGGGPGNGYTF. DNA for the CDR3: TGTGCCAGCAGTTTAGGCGGGGGGCCAGGTAATGGCTACACCTTC.

This chain links TRBV30 with TRBJ1-2; weak D call: TRBD1 (5 bases). V shed 5 bases and J shed 0 bases, with 13 bases lying between them. CDR1 is GTSNPN and CDR2 is SVGIG in the germline V gene (reference sequence). The CDR3 consists of 14 residues. CDR3: CAWEGETANYGYTF. CDR3 bases: TGTGCCTGGGAAGGGGAAACAGCTAACTATGGCTACACCTTC.

This clone has a single count. The genes are TRBV5-1 and TRBJ1-3; no clear D. The CDR3 extends over 16 amino acids. Germline CDR1 reads SGHRS; CDR2 reads YFSETQ. V lost 0 bases and J 3 bases, leaving 13 bases between the germline ends. Here the CDR3 reads CASSLEGTKNGNTIYF. The CDR3 DNA follows: TGCGCCAGCAGCTTGGAAGGCACTAAGAATGGAAACACCATATATTTT.

The chain recombines TRBV5-6 with TRBJ2-2; D is possibly TRBD2 (7 bases). Looked up from germline, CDR1 is SGHDT and CDR2 is YYEEEE. Trimming cost V 0 bases and J 5 bases, with 20 bases left between them. The CDR3 extends over 18 amino acids. The CDR3: CASSLVLGGGQGTGELFF. The CDR3 nucleotides are TGTGCCAGCAGCTTGGTTCTAGGGGGGGGCCAAGGAACCGGGGAGCTGTTTTTT.